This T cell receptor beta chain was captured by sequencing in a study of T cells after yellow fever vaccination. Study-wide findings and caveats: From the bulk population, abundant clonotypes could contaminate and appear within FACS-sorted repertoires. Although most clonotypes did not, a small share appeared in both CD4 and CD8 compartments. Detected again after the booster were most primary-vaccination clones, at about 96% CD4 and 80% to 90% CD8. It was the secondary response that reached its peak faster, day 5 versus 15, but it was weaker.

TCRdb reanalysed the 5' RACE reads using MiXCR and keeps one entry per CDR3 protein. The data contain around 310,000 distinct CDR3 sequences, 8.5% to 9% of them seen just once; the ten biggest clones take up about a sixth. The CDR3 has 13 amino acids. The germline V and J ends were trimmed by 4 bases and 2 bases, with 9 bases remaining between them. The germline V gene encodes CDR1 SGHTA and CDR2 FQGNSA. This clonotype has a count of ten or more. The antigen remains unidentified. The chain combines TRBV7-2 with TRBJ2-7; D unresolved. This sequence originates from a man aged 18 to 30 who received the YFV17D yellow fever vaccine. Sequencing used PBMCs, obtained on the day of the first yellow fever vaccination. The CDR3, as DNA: TGTGCCAGCAGCTGGGTTGGGGCCTACGAGCAGTACTTC. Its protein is CASSWVGAYEQYF.